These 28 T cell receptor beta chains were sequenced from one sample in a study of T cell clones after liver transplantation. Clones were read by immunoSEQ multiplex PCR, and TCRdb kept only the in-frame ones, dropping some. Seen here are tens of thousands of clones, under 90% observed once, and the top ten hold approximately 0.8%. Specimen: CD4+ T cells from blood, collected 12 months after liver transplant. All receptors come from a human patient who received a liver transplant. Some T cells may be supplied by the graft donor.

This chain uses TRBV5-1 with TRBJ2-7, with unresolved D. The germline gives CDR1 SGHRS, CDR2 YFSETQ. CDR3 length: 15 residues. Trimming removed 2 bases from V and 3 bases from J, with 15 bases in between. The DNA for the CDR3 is TGCGCCAGCAGCTTAGGCGTCGACAACAGCTACGAGCAGTACTTC. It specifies CASSLGVDNSYEQYF.

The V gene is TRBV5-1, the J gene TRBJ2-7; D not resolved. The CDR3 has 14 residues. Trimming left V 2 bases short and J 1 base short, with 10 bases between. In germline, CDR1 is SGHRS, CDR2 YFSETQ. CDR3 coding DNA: TGCGCCAGCAGCTTATTCGCGGATTCCTACGAGCAGTACTTC. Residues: CASSLFADSYEQYF.

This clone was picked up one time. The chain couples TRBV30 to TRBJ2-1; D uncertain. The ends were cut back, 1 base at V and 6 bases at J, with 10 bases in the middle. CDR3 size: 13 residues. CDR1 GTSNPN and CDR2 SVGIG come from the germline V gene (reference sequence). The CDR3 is CAWSASTPNEQFF. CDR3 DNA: TGTGCCTGGAGTGCCTCGACTCCCAATGAGCAGTTCTTC.

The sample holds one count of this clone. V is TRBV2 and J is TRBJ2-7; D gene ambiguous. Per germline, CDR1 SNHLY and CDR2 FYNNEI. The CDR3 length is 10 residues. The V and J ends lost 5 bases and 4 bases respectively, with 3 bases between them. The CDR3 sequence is CASSQYEQYF. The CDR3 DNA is TGTGCCAGCAGTCAATACGAGCAGTACTTC.

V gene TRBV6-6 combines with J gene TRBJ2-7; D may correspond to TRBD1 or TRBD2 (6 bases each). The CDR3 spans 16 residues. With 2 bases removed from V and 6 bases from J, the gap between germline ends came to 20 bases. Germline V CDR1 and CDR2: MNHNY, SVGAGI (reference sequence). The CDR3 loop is CASSYHPGAGEAEQYF. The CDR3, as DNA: TGTGCCAGCAGTTACCACCCGGGGGCAGGGGAGGCCGAGCAGTACTTC.

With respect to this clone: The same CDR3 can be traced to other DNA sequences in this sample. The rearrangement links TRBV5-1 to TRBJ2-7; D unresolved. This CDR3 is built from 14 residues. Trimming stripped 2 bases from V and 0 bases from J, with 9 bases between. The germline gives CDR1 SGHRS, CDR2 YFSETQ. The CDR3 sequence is CASSLPSSSYEQYF. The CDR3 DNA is TGCGCCAGCAGCTTACCGTCTAGCTCCTACGAGCAGTACTTC.

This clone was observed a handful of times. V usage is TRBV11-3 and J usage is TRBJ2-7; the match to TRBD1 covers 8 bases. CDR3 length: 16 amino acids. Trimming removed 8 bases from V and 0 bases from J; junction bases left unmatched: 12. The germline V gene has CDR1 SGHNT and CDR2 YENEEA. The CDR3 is CASPRKGTGISYEQYF. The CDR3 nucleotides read TGTGCCAGCCCCCGGAAAGGGACAGGCATCTCCTACGAGCAGTACTTC.

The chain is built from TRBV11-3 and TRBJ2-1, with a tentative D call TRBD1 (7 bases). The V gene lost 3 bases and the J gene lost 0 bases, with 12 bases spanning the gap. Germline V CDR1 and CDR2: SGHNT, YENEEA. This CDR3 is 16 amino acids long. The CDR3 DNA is TGTGCCAGCAGCTTGGAGGGGGCCAACTCCTACAATGAGCAGTTCTTC. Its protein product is CASSLEGANSYNEQFF.

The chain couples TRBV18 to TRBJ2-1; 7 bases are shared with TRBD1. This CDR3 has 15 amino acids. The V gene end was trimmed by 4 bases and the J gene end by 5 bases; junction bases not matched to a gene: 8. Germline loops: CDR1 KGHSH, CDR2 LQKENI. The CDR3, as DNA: TGTGCCAGCTCACGACAGGGCCACGCGGACAATGAGCAGTTCTTC. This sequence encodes CASSRQGHADNEQFF.

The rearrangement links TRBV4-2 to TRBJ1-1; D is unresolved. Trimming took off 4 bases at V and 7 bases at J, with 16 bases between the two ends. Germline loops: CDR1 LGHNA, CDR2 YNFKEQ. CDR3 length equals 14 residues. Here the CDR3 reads CASSPPSYKGEAFF. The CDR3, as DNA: TGTGCCAGCAGCCCCCCCTCATATAAGGGTGAAGCTTTCTTT.

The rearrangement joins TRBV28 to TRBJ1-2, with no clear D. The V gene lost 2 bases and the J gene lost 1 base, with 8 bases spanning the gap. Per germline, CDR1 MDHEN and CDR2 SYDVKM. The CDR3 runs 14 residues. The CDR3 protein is CASSLRPVNYGYTF. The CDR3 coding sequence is TGTGCCAGCAGTTTAAGGCCTGTTAACTATGGCTACACCTTC.

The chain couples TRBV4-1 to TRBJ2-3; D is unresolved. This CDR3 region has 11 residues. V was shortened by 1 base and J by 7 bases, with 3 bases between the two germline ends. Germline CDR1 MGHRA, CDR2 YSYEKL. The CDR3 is CASSQGYTQYF. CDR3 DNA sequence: TGCGCCAGCAGCCAAGGCTATACGCAGTATTTT.

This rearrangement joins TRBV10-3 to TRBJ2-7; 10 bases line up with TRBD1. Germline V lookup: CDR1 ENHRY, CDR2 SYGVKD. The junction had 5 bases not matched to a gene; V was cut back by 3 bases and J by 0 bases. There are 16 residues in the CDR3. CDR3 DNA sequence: TGTGCCATCAGTGACCACCGGGACAGGGGCTCCTACGAGCAGTACTTC. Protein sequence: CAISDHRDRGSYEQYF.

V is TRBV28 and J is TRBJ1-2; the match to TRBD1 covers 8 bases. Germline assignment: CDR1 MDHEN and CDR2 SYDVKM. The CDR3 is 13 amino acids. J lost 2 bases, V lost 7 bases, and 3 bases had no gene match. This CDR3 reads CASTGDRNYGYTF. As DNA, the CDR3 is TGTGCCAGCACCGGGGACAGGAACTATGGCTACACCTTC.

The CDR3 DNA sequence: TGTGCCAGCACCCCCCCGTCGGTGGGGCTTACCGATGGGGCTTTCTTT. The encoded protein is CASTPPSVGLTDGAFF. The chain has TRBV28 and TRBJ1-1, with D tentatively TRBD1 (5 bases). The V gene lost 7 bases and the J gene lost 11 bases, with 29 bases spanning the gap. The CDR3 contains 16 residues. Germline loops: CDR1 MDHEN, CDR2 SYDVKM. The full variable domain, rest sourced from reference TRBV28 and TRBJ1-1, is DVKVTQSSRYLVKRTGEKVFLECVQDMDHENMFWYRQDPGLGLRLIYFSYDVKMKEKGDIPEGYSVSREKKERFSLILESASTNQTSMYLCASTPPSVGLTDGAFFGQGTRLTVV.

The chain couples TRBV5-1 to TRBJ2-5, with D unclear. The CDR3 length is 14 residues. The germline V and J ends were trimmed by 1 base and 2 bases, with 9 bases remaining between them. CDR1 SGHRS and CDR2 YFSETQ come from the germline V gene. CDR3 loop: CASSLTSPQETQYF. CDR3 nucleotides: TGCGCCAGCAGCTTGACTTCGCCTCAAGAGACCCAGTACTTC. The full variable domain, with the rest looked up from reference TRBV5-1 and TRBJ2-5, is KAGVTQTPRYLIKTRGQQVTLSCSPISGHRSVSWYQQTPGQGLQFLFEYFSETQRNKGNFPGRFSGRQFSNSRSEMNVSTLELGDSALYLCASSLTSPQETQYFGPGTRLLVL.

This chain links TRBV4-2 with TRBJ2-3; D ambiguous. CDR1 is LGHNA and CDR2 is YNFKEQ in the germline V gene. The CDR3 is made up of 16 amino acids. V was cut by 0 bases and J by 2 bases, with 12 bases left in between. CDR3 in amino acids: CASSQDLGVNTDTQYF. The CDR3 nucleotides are TGTGCCAGCAGCCAAGATCTAGGTGTAAACACAGATACGCAGTATTTT.

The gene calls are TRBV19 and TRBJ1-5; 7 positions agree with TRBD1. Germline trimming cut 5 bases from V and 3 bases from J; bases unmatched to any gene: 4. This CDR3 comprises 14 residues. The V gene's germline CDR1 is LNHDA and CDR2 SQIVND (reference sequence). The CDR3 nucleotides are TGTGCCAGTAGTTCGACAGGGAACAATCAGCCCCAGCATTTT. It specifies CASSSTGNNQPQHF. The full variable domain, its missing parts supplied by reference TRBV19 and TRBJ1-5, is DGGITQSPKYLFRKEGQNVTLSCEQNLNHDAMYWYRQDPGQGLRLIYYSQIVNDFQKGDIAEGYSVSREKKESFPLTVTSAQKNPTAFYLCASSSTGNNQPQHFGDGTRLSIL.

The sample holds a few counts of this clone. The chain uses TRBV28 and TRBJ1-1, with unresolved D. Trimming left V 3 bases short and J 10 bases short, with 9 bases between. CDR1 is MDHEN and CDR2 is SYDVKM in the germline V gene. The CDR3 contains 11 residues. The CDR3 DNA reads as TGTGCCAGCAGTTTTTTTGGTGTAGCTTTCTTT. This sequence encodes CASSFFGVAFF.

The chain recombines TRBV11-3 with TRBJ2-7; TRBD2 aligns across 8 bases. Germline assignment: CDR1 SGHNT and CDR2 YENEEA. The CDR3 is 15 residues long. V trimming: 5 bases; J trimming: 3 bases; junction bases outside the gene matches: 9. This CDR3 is CASSLSGTRGYEQYF. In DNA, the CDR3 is TGTGCCAGCAGCCTTAGCGGGACTCGGGGCTACGAGCAGTACTTC.

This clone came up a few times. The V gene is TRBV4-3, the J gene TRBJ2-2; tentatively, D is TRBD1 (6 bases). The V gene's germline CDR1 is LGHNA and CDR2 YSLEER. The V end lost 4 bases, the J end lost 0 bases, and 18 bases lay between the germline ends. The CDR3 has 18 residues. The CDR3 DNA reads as TGCGCCAGCAGCCGAGAACCGGGACACATGACGAACACCGGGGAGCTGTTTTTT. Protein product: CASSREPGHMTNTGELFF.

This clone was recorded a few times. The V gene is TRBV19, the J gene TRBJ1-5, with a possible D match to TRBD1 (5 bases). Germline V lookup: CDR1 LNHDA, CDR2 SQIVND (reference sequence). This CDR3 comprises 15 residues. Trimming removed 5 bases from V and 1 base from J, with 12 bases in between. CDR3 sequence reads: CASSWGGSSNQPQHF. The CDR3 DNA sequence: TGTGCCAGTAGTTGGGGCGGATCCAGCAATCAGCCCCAGCATTTT.

DNA for the CDR3: TGTGCCAGCAGCCCACAGGGGTTGGGAGCTTTCTTT. This translates into CASSPQGLGAFF. The chain uses TRBV6-5 and TRBJ1-1; 7 bases are shared with TRBD1. V lost 6 bases and J lost 10; bases outside the gene matches: 8. The CDR3 length is 12 residues. Germline V CDR1 and CDR2: MNHEY, SVGAGI.

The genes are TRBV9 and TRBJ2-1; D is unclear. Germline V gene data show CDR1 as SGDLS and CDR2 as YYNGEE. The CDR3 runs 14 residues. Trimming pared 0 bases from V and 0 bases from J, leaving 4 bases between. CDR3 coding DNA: TGTGCCAGCAGCGTAGGGGTCTCCTACAATGAGCAGTTCTTC. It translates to CASSVGVSYNEQFF.

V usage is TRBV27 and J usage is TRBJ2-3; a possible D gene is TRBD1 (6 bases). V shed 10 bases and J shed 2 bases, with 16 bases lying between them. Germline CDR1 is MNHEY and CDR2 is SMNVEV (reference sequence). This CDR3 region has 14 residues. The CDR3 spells CATRTARPTDTQYF. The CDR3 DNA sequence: TGTGCCACTCGGACAGCCCGCCCCACAGATACGCAGTATTTT.

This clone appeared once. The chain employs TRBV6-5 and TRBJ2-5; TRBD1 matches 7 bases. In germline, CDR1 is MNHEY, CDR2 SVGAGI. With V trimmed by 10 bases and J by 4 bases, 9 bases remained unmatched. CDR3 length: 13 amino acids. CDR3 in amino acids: CATVSRGRETQYF. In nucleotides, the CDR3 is TGTGCCACCGTAAGCAGGGGGAGAGAGACCCAGTACTTC.

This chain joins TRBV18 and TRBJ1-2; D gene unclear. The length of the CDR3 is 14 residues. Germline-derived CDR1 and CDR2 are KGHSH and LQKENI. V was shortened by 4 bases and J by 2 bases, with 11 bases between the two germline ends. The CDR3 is CASSLSRENYGYTF. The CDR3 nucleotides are TGTGCCAGCTCACTCAGTCGAGAAAACTATGGCTACACCTTC. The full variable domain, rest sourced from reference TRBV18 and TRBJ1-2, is NAGVMQNPRHLVRRRGQEARLRCSPMKGHSHVYWYRQLPEEGLKFMVYLQKENIIDESGMPKERFSAEFPKEGPSILRIQQVVRGDSAAYFCASSLSRENYGYTFGSGTRLTVV.

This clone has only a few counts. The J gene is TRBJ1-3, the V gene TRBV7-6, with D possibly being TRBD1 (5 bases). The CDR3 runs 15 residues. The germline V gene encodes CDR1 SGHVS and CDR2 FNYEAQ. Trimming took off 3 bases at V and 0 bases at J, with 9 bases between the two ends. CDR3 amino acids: CASSLGRNSGNTIYF. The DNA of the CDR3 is TGTGCCAGCAGCTTGGGACGGAACTCTGGAAACACCATATATTTT.